Listed below are T cell receptor beta chains from one sample, sequenced in a study of vaccination and CD4 T cells after COVID-19. TCRdb recomputed calls from the PCR reads with MiXCR, one row per CDR3 protein. The sample consists of roughly 10,000 distinct CDR3 sequences, less than 70% of them appearing once. Their target antigens are unknown. Sequencing input: CD4+ T cells from blood, cultured in vitro. The receptors derive from a human donor who had recovered from COVID-19. Both conserved end residues are part of each CDR3. The D gene is left open where the match is weak. The size of a clone is reported for some rows only, either as once, few or many, or as a class for expanded clones.

j_call: TRBJ2-4; d_call: TRBD2; clone_size: NA; v_call: TRBV20-1; cdr3_nt: TGCAGTGCTAGACCCCGAAGGGGACTAGCGGGACTACGGTACTTC; cdr3_aa: CSARPRRGLAGLRYF
j_call: TRBJ1-1; d_call: NA; clone_size: NA; v_call: TRBV11-2; cdr3_nt: TGTGCCAGCAGCTTAGGTTCAGGCACTGAAGCTTTCTTT; cdr3_aa: CASSLGSGTEAFF
j_call: TRBJ1-5; d_call: NA; clone_size: NA; v_call: TRBV6-1; cdr3_nt: TGTGCCAGCAGCGTACGGGGGCAGGGGAGCAATCAGCCCCAGCATTTT; cdr3_aa: CASSVRGQGSNQPQHF
j_call: TRBJ2-7; d_call: TRBD1; clone_size: NA; v_call: TRBV27; cdr3_nt: TGTGCCAGCAGGCGGACAGGGGTCCACGAGCAGTACTTC; cdr3_aa: CASRRTGVHEQYF
j_call: TRBJ2-3; d_call: NA; clone_size: NA; v_call: TRBV7-3; cdr3_nt: TGTGCCAGCAGCTCAGAACAGGGAAATACGCAGTATTTT; cdr3_aa: CASSSEQGNTQYF
j_call: TRBJ2-5; d_call: NA; clone_size: NA; v_call: TRBV7-6; cdr3_nt: TGTGCCAGCAGTTCAGGGGCAGGAGAGACCCAGTACTTC; cdr3_aa: CASSSGAGETQYF
j_call: TRBJ1-2; d_call: NA; clone_size: NA; v_call: TRBV7-2; cdr3_nt: TGTGCCAGCAGCTTAGGGGGGGTCCCACTCTATGGCTACACCTTC; cdr3_aa: CASSLGGVPLYGYTF
j_call: TRBJ1-2; d_call: NA; clone_size: few; v_call: TRBV24-1; cdr3_nt: TGTGCCACCAGTGACTCCCCAGACTCGGCCAGTGAATATGGCTACACCTTC; cdr3_aa: CATSDSPDSASEYGYTF
j_call: TRBJ2-3; d_call: TRBD2; clone_size: NA; v_call: TRBV6-1; cdr3_nt: TGTGCCAGCAGCCGGCGGGGGGGCACAGATACGCAGTATTTT; cdr3_aa: CASSRRGGTDTQYF
j_call: TRBJ1-5; d_call: NA; clone_size: NA; v_call: TRBV19; cdr3_nt: TGTGCCAGTCACGGACCCTCGGGGGGACAGCCCCAGCATTTT; cdr3_aa: CASHGPSGGQPQHF
j_call: TRBJ2-7; d_call: TRBD2; clone_size: NA; v_call: TRBV12-3/TRBV12-4; cdr3_nt: TGTGCCAGCAGTTTATGGGGTGAGCGGGGCCTTCACTACGAGCAGTACTTC; cdr3_aa: CASSLWGERGLHYEQYF
j_call: TRBJ2-7; d_call: NA; clone_size: NA; v_call: TRBV7-6; cdr3_nt: TGTGCCAGCAGCTTAAGGAACGGACCTTACTACGAGCAGTACTTC; cdr3_aa: CASSLRNGPYYEQYF
j_call: TRBJ2-5; d_call: NA; clone_size: NA; v_call: TRBV27; cdr3_nt: TGTGCCAGCAGTGATCCCGCGAGGGCGGGAGAGACCCAGTACTTC; cdr3_aa: CASSDPARAGETQYF
j_call: TRBJ1-2; d_call: TRBD1; clone_size: NA; v_call: TRBV25-1; cdr3_nt: TGTGCCAGCAGTTCTCAGGACAGGGGGTTGAGTGGCTACACCTTC; cdr3_aa: CASSSQDRGLSGYTF
j_call: TRBJ1-1; d_call: TRBD1; clone_size: NA; v_call: TRBV5-4; cdr3_nt: TGTGCCACCGTTAAACCGGGACAGTCCACTGAAGCTTTCTTT; cdr3_aa: CATVKPGQSTEAFF
j_call: TRBJ1-1; d_call: NA; clone_size: NA; v_call: TRBV27; cdr3_nt: TGTGCCAGCAGTTTATACGGTCACACTGAAGCTTTCTTT; cdr3_aa: CASSLYGHTEAFF
j_call: TRBJ1-1; d_call: NA; clone_size: NA; v_call: TRBV7-9; cdr3_nt: TGTGCCAGCAGCCTCGGGAGAAGTGAAGCTTTCTTT; cdr3_aa: CASSLGRSEAFF
j_call: TRBJ2-5; d_call: TRBD2; clone_size: NA; v_call: TRBV5-1; cdr3_nt: TGCGCCAGCAGCCAACGGGACTACTCACAAGAGACCCAGTACTTC; cdr3_aa: CASSQRDYSQETQYF
j_call: TRBJ1-2; d_call: NA; clone_size: medium-sized; v_call: TRBV15; cdr3_nt: TGTGCCACCAGCAGAGGGGAGGGAAGCTATGGCTACACCTTC; cdr3_aa: CATSRGEGSYGYTF
j_call: TRBJ2-3; d_call: TRBD2; clone_size: NA; v_call: TRBV20-1; cdr3_nt: TGCAGTGCTCCGGGACTAGCAAAAGATACGCAGTATTTT; cdr3_aa: CSAPGLAKDTQYF
j_call: TRBJ1-1; d_call: NA; clone_size: NA; v_call: TRBV29-1; cdr3_nt: TGCAGCGTTGAGAGGGGTTCTGAAGCTTTCTTT; cdr3_aa: CSVERGSEAFF
j_call: TRBJ2-5; d_call: TRBD2; clone_size: NA; v_call: TRBV11-2; cdr3_nt: TGTGCCAGCAGCACAGGACTAGCCGAGACCCAGTACTTC; cdr3_aa: CASSTGLAETQYF
j_call: TRBJ2-7; d_call: TRBD2; clone_size: NA; v_call: TRBV7-3; cdr3_nt: TGTGCCAGCAGCGCGACTAGCGGGAGTTCCGAGCAGTACTTC; cdr3_aa: CASSATSGSSEQYF
j_call: TRBJ1-2; d_call: TRBD1; clone_size: NA; v_call: TRBV4-1; cdr3_nt: TGCGCCAGCAGCCAAAGTCAGGGGGGGCTTGGCTACACCTTC; cdr3_aa: CASSQSQGGLGYTF
j_call: TRBJ2-3; d_call: NA; clone_size: NA; v_call: TRBV2; cdr3_nt: TGTGCCAGCAGTAAGGTAGCGGCCACAGATACGCAGTATTTT; cdr3_aa: CASSKVAATDTQYF
j_call: TRBJ2-3; d_call: TRBD2; clone_size: few; v_call: TRBV20-1; cdr3_nt: TGCAGTGCTAGATCCCTAGGGGGGACTAGCGGGGGGTCTTTCACAGATACGCAGTATTTT; cdr3_aa: CSARSLGGTSGGSFTDTQYF
j_call: TRBJ1-2; d_call: NA; clone_size: few; v_call: TRBV2; cdr3_nt: TGTGCCAGCAGTGAAGGGGGGCCAATACCGGTCGGCTACACCTTC; cdr3_aa: CASSEGGPIPVGYTF
j_call: TRBJ1-5; d_call: TRBD1; clone_size: NA; v_call: TRBV7-2; cdr3_nt: TGTGCCAGCAGCTCCGGGACAGCAAATCAGCCCCAGCATTTT; cdr3_aa: CASSSGTANQPQHF
j_call: TRBJ2-5; d_call: TRBD2; clone_size: NA; v_call: TRBV6-2/TRBV6-3; cdr3_nt: TGTGCCAGCAGTTCCCTGTCGACTAGCGGGGGACAAGAGACCCAGTACTTC; cdr3_aa: CASSSLSTSGGQETQYF
j_call: TRBJ1-1; d_call: NA; clone_size: once; v_call: TRBV7-2; cdr3_nt: TGTGCCAGCAGCAACCTGGGGGGTAACACTGAAGCTTTCTTT; cdr3_aa: CASSNLGGNTEAFF
j_call: TRBJ2-7; d_call: NA; clone_size: once; v_call: TRBV2; cdr3_nt: TGTGCCAGCAGTCTGGGGCAGTCCCCTTTCGAGCAGTACTTC; cdr3_aa: CASSLGQSPFEQYF
j_call: TRBJ1-1; d_call: NA; clone_size: NA; v_call: TRBV25-1; cdr3_nt: TGTGCCAGCAGTGAATATCCGGGGGCCGAAGCTTTCTTT; cdr3_aa: CASSEYPGAEAFF
j_call: TRBJ1-2; d_call: NA; clone_size: NA; v_call: TRBV20-1; cdr3_nt: TGCAGTGCTAGAGATGGCGATAACTATGGCTACACCTTC; cdr3_aa: CSARDGDNYGYTF
j_call: TRBJ2-7; d_call: TRBD2; clone_size: few; v_call: TRBV20-1; cdr3_nt: TGCAGTGCTAGAGATCGGACTAGCGGGTTAAACGTGCAGTACTTC; cdr3_aa: CSARDRTSGLNVQYF
j_call: TRBJ1-6; d_call: NA; clone_size: few; v_call: TRBV2; cdr3_nt: TGTGCCAGCAGTGAAACAGGGCTTGGTAACGGTTCACCCCTCCACTTT; cdr3_aa: CASSETGLGNGSPLHF
j_call: TRBJ2-1; d_call: TRBD2; clone_size: once; v_call: TRBV4-1; cdr3_nt: TGCGCCAGCAGCCAACCTAGCCGGGGGGACTACAATGAGCAGTTCTTC; cdr3_aa: CASSQPSRGDYNEQFF
j_call: TRBJ1-5; d_call: NA; clone_size: NA; v_call: TRBV12-3/TRBV12-4; cdr3_nt: TGTGCCAGCAGCCGGGACGGAAACAATCAGCCCCAGCATTTT; cdr3_aa: CASSRDGNNQPQHF
j_call: TRBJ1-1; d_call: NA; clone_size: once; v_call: TRBV7-9; cdr3_nt: TGTGCCAGCAGCTTAGATCCGGGCACTGAAGCTTTCTTT; cdr3_aa: CASSLDPGTEAFF
j_call: TRBJ2-3; d_call: NA; clone_size: NA; v_call: TRBV24-1; cdr3_nt: TGTGCCACCAGTGGGGGCAGCACAGATACGCAGTATTTT; cdr3_aa: CATSGGSTDTQYF
j_call: TRBJ2-1; d_call: NA; clone_size: NA; v_call: TRBV29-1; cdr3_nt: TGCAGCGTTGGGGGGCCCGGGGAAAGCTCCTACAATGAGCAGTTCTTC; cdr3_aa: CSVGGPGESSYNEQFF
j_call: TRBJ1-1; d_call: NA; clone_size: NA; v_call: TRBV6-1; cdr3_nt: TGTGCCAGCACCAAGGGGGGCGATGAAGCTTTCTTT; cdr3_aa: CASTKGGDEAFF
j_call: TRBJ2-7; d_call: NA; clone_size: NA; v_call: TRBV25-1; cdr3_nt: TGTGCCAGCAGTGCAGACAGGCCAGCGGGGCACGAGCAGTACTTC; cdr3_aa: CASSADRPAGHEQYF
j_call: TRBJ2-3; d_call: NA; clone_size: NA; v_call: TRBV28; cdr3_nt: TGTGCCAGCAGTCCTTGGGGGGGGCATGATAGCACAGATACGCAGTATTTT; cdr3_aa: CASSPWGGHDSTDTQYF
j_call: TRBJ2-3; d_call: TRBD2; clone_size: NA; v_call: TRBV20-1; cdr3_nt: TGCAGTGCTAGAGGTACTAGCGGGGGCACAGATACGCAGTATTTT; cdr3_aa: CSARGTSGGTDTQYF
j_call: TRBJ2-2; d_call: NA; clone_size: few; v_call: TRBV7-6; cdr3_nt: TGTGCCAGCAGCGGAGGGGGGATTACGAACACCGGGGAGCTGTTTTTT; cdr3_aa: CASSGGGITNTGELFF
j_call: TRBJ2-7; d_call: NA; clone_size: NA; v_call: TRBV7-8; cdr3_nt: TGTGCCAGCAGCTTAGGCCTAGCCTGGAACTTC; cdr3_aa: CASSLGLAWNF
j_call: TRBJ2-7; d_call: TRBD2; clone_size: NA; v_call: TRBV24-1; cdr3_nt: TGTGCCACCAGTGATTCCGTAGCGGGAAGGGACTACGAGCAGTACTTC; cdr3_aa: CATSDSVAGRDYEQYF
j_call: TRBJ1-1; d_call: NA; clone_size: few; v_call: TRBV20-1; cdr3_nt: TGCAGTGCTAGAGATCGGGACGGAACTACGGGTTATGAAGCTTTCTTT; cdr3_aa: CSARDRDGTTGYEAFF
j_call: TRBJ1-6; d_call: NA; clone_size: NA; v_call: TRBV2; cdr3_nt: TGTGCCAGCAGTGATTTTGACGTGAAACCCCTCCACTTT; cdr3_aa: CASSDFDVKPLHF
j_call: TRBJ2-7; d_call: NA; clone_size: NA; v_call: TRBV18; cdr3_nt: TGTGCCAGCTCACCCGACCGGGACGAGCAGTACTTC; cdr3_aa: CASSPDRDEQYF